These 15 T cell receptor beta chains came from one sample sequenced in a study of blood T cell repertoires in COVID-19. Sequencing was performed with immunoSEQ multiplex PCR; in TCRdb, only in-frame clones are kept and a portion is missing. The table has over 150,000 clones, about 87% seen once. The specimen sequenced was peripheral blood. The receptors were sampled from a woman between 65 and 79 years old with COVID-19, enrolled during active disease.

The chain uses TRBV7-2 and TRBJ2-5, with a weak D call TRBD1 (6 bases). In germline, CDR1 is SGHTA, CDR2 FQGNSA. The CDR3 is 13 amino acids. The V gene lost 1 base and the J gene lost 3 bases, with 6 bases spanning the gap. The DNA of the CDR3 is TGTGCCAGCAGCTTAGGGACAGAAGAGACCCAGTACTTC. Protein sequence: CASSLGTEETQYF.

The chain has TRBV29-1 and TRBJ2-1; 8 bases are shared with TRBD1. This CDR3 contains 11 residues. CDR1 and CDR2 (germline): SQVTM, ANQGSEA. V shed 3 bases and J 12 bases; nucleotides not matched to a gene: 4. CDR3 sequence reads: CSVDGRGPQFF. In DNA, the CDR3 is TGCAGCGTTGATGGCAGGGGGCCGCAGTTCTTC.

The chain carries TRBV19 and TRBJ1-5; D uncertain. The CDR3 consists of 14 residues. V was cut by 4 bases and J by 2 bases, with 9 bases left in between. Germline V lookup: CDR1 LNHDA, CDR2 SQIVND (reference sequence). Here the CDR3 reads CASSREDRNQPQHF. The CDR3 nucleotides read TGTGCCAGTAGTAGGGAGGACCGCAATCAGCCCCAGCATTTT.

The chain uses TRBV4-1 and TRBJ2-5; 8 nucleotides align to TRBD1. The trim removed 1 base at V and 5 bases at J, leaving 6 bases unmatched. Germline V gene sequence: CDR1 MGHRA, CDR2 YSYEKL. This CDR3 has 15 amino acids. The CDR3 sequence: CASSQGYRGLETQYF. As DNA, the CDR3 is TGCGCCAGCAGCCAAGGTTACAGGGGGTTGGAGACCCAGTACTTC.

The sample holds a few counts of this clone. The J gene is TRBJ2-7, the V gene TRBV6-5; 8 bases agree with TRBD2. The CDR3 spans 15 residues. Germline values: CDR1 MNHEY, CDR2 SVGAGI. Unmatched junction bases numbered 11, after V lost 6 bases and J lost 4 bases. The CDR3: CASRPTSGRAYEQYF. CDR3 DNA: TGTGCCAGCAGGCCCACTAGCGGCAGAGCGTACGAGCAGTACTTC.

The chain is built from TRBV3-1 (or the pseudogene TRBV3-2) and TRBJ2-7, with 11 bases identical to TRBD2. CDR3 size: 15 residues. V lost 3 bases to trimming and J lost 2 bases; unmatched junction nucleotides: 3. Per the germline V gene, CDR1 is LGHDT and CDR2 is YNNKEL (reference sequence). CDR3: CASSQVAGGPYEQYF. The CDR3 DNA reads as TGTGCCAGCAGCCAGGTAGCGGGAGGGCCCTACGAGCAGTACTTC.

The rearrangement links TRBV4-1 to TRBJ2-2; tentatively, D is TRBD2 (6 bases). Looked up from germline, CDR1 is MGHRA and CDR2 is YSYEKL. This CDR3 has 18 residues. Trimming left V 0 bases short and J 4 bases short, with 18 bases between. The CDR3 DNA sequence: TGCGCCAGCAGCCAAGAGACAACCGCCGGGACTTCCACCGGGGAGCTGTTTTTT. Translating it yields CASSQETTAGTSTGELFF.

This chain uses TRBV9 with TRBJ1-1; D is possibly TRBD1 (6 bases). V lost 4 bases, J lost 6 bases, and 13 bases lay in between. There are 13 residues in the CDR3. Per the germline V gene, CDR1 is SGDLS and CDR2 is YYNGEE. CDR3 sequence (DNA): TGTGCCAGCAGCCGCCGACAGGACGCTGAAGCTTTCTTT. This sequence encodes CASSRRQDAEAFF.

The rearrangement links TRBV27 to TRBJ2-7; 9 bases line up with TRBD2. CDR3 size: 17 residues. Germline V CDR1 and CDR2: MNHEY, SMNVEV (reference sequence). The V and J ends lost 4 bases and 4 bases, in that order; junction bases with no gene match: 14. The CDR3 DNA reads as TGTGCCAGCAGTTCAAAAGGAAGGGAGCGGGAGGCGTACGAGCAGTACTTC. It codes for CASSSKGREREAYEQYF.

The V call is TRBV7-6, the J call TRBJ1-5; 7 bases map to TRBD1. With V trimmed by 1 base and J by 4 bases, 7 bases remained unmatched. Germline V lookup: CDR1 SGHVS, CDR2 FNYEAQ. CDR3 length equals 16 residues. The CDR3 DNA follows: TGTGCCAGCAGCTTAGGGGTTCAGGGGGGAAATCAGCCCCAGCATTTT. Amino acid sequence: CASSLGVQGGNQPQHF.

This clone showed up just a few times. V and J are TRBV28 and TRBJ1-5; 7 bases fit TRBD1. Looked up from germline, CDR1 is MDHEN and CDR2 is SYDVKM. This CDR3 has 15 amino acids. V shed 6 bases and J 1 base; nucleotides not matched to a gene: 6. Written as DNA, the CDR3 is TGTGCCAGCAGACAACAGGGGTTGAGCAATCAGCCCCAGCATTTT. As protein: CASRQQGLSNQPQHF.

This clone came up a few times. The genes are TRBV7-2 and TRBJ1-2, with D perhaps matching TRBD1 (5 bases). CDR3 size: 14 residues. The V end was cut by 5 bases, the J end by 5 bases, with 15 bases between. Germline-derived CDR1 and CDR2 are SGHTA and FQGNSA. The CDR3 spells CASSPGPEGYGYTF. DNA of the CDR3: TGTGCCAGCAGCCCCGGACCGGAGGGGTATGGCTACACCTTC.

The chain links TRBV6-2 or TRBV6-3 to TRBJ1-1; D is ambiguous. The CDR3 length is 14 residues. Germline V gene lookup returns CDR1 MNHEY and CDR2 SVGEGT. Trimming stripped 5 bases from V and 0 bases from J, with 10 bases between. The CDR3 protein is CASSPWAMNTEAFF. Written as DNA, the CDR3 is TGTGCCAGCAGTCCCTGGGCCATGAACACTGAAGCTTTCTTT.

There are a few counts of this clone. The chain has TRBV2 and TRBJ2-7; 7 nucleotides line up with TRBD1. This CDR3 contains 13 residues. Trimming took 7 bases from V and 6 from J; bases not matched to a gene: 9. Germline loops: CDR1 SNHLY, CDR2 FYNNEI. CDR3 bases: TGTGCCAGCACGGAGACAGGGTTGCGCGAGCAGTACTTC. Protein product: CASTETGLREQYF.

The chain joins TRBV6-2 or TRBV6-3 to TRBJ2-5, with D perhaps TRBD2 (5 bases). The CDR3 contains 15 residues. The V gene lost 5 bases and the J gene lost 5 bases, with 18 bases spanning the gap. Per germline, CDR1 MNHEY and CDR2 SVGEGT. CDR3 sequence: CASSRVGERMETQYF. Here the CDR3 DNA reads TGTGCCAGCAGTCGCGTGGGAGAGAGGATGGAGACCCAGTACTTC.